These 21 T cell receptor beta chains were all obtained from the same sample, sequenced in a study of T cell responses to AZD1222 COVID-19 vaccine. Clones were read by immunoSEQ multiplex PCR, and TCRdb kept only the in-frame ones, dropping some. The sample records tens of thousands of clones, about 89% being singletons. The sample consisted of peripheral blood, taken on day 0 of MenACWY control vaccination. The origin of the receptors is an adult in good health.

The chain carries TRBV6-2 or TRBV6-3 and TRBJ2-2, with TRBD2 identical over 9 bases. The CDR3 is made up of 18 amino acids. The V gene end was trimmed by 6 bases and the J gene end by 7 bases; junction bases not matched to a gene: 18. Germline CDR1 MNHEY, CDR2 SVGEGT. The chain's CDR3 is CASSRPRFAGGPYGELFF. In nucleotides, the CDR3 is TGTGCCAGCAGCCGACCCCGCTTTGCGGGAGGGCCGTACGGGGAGCTGTTTTTT.

The chain recombines TRBV6-1 with TRBJ1-5; D remains ambiguous. Germline CDR1 reads MNHNS; CDR2 reads SASEGT. V dropped 2 bases and J dropped 3 bases, with 11 bases sitting between them. There are 15 residues in the CDR3. The CDR3 sequence: CASSEFGRSNQPQHF. CDR3 coding DNA: TGTGCCAGCAGTGAATTCGGCAGGTCCAATCAGCCCCAGCATTTT.

This chain uses TRBV7-9 with TRBJ1-2, with D possibly matching TRBD1 (6 bases). V lost 4 bases to trimming and J lost 2 bases, with 11 bases between them. This CDR3 contains 14 residues. Per germline, CDR1 SEHNR and CDR2 FQNEAQ (reference sequence). CDR3 amino acids: CASSSGGLNYGYTF. CDR3 bases: TGTGCCAGCAGCTCGGGGGGCCTAAACTATGGCTACACCTTC.

The V gene is TRBV14, the J gene TRBJ1-2; D might be TRBD1 (5 bases). This CDR3 is built from 13 residues. Germline V gene data show CDR1 as SGHDN and CDR2 as FVKESK. The ends were cut back, 4 bases at V and 14 bases at J, with 20 bases in the middle. CDR3 loop: CASSLTPQGPSTF. CDR3 nucleotide sequence: TGTGCCAGCAGCCTCACCCCGCAGGGCCCCTCAACCTTC.

The genes are TRBV2 and TRBJ2-5; D might be TRBD2 (6 bases). Looked up from germline, CDR1 is SNHLY and CDR2 is FYNNEI. Trimming left V 5 bases short and J 1 base short, with 8 bases between. The CDR3 is 13 amino acids. For the CDR3, the DNA is TGTGCCAGCAGTCGCGGGGTCCAAGAGACCCAGTACTTC. Residues: CASSRGVQETQYF.

The rearrangement uses TRBV6-4 and TRBJ2-3; 12 bases align to TRBD2. Germline CDR1 MRHNA, CDR2 SNTAGT. V trimming: 0 bases; J trimming: 3 bases; junction bases outside the gene matches: 1. This CDR3 spans 16 amino acids. The CDR3 loop is CASSDSGTSGTDTQYF. Here the CDR3 DNA reads TGTGCCAGCAGTGACTCGGGGACTAGCGGGACAGATACGCAGTATTTT.

V usage is TRBV10-3 and J usage is TRBJ2-1; D call uncertain. CDR1 is ENHRY and CDR2 is SYGVKD in the germline V gene. V lost 8 bases to trimming and J lost 5 bases, with 13 bases between them. The CDR3 is 13 amino acids. CDR3 DNA sequence: TGTGCCATCCGACAAAACCCGAACAATGAGCAGTTCTTC. Residues: CAIRQNPNNEQFF.

This chain connects TRBV4-3 to TRBJ2-7; either TRBD1 or TRBD2 may fit D (6 bases each). In germline, CDR1 is LGHNA, CDR2 YSLEER. V was cut by 4 bases and J by 3 bases, with 10 bases left in between. The CDR3 contains 13 residues. The CDR3 DNA sequence: TGCGCCAGCAGCCCCGAGGGGGGCTACGAGCAGTACTTC. The encoded protein is CASSPEGGYEQYF.

This chain joins TRBV2 and TRBJ2-1; 9 bases fit TRBD1. The CDR3 is made up of 14 amino acids. The germline V gene encodes CDR1 SNHLY and CDR2 FYNNEI. V shed 6 bases, J shed 12 bases, and the junction held 12 bases outside the gene matches. The CDR3 sequence: CASRRDRDGGGQFF. The CDR3 nucleotides read TGTGCCAGCAGGCGGGACAGGGACGGAGGAGGGCAGTTCTTC.

The chain joins TRBV3-1 (or the pseudogene TRBV3-2) to TRBJ2-7; D might be TRBD1 or TRBD2, each matching 5 bases. The V and J ends lost 0 bases and 6 bases respectively, with 15 bases between them. The CDR3 is 15 residues long. In germline, CDR1 is LGHDT, CDR2 YNNKEL (reference sequence). The CDR3 protein is CASSQDLGGRGEQYF. The CDR3 region has the DNA TGTGCCAGCAGCCAAGATCTTGGGGGACGGGGCGAGCAGTACTTC.

CDR3 in amino acids: CASKGLASNEQFF. CDR3 DNA: TGTGCCAGCAAGGGACTAGCGTCCAATGAGCAGTTCTTC. This chain connects TRBV7-9 to TRBJ2-1; the match to TRBD2 covers 10 bases. The CDR3 totals 13 residues. With V trimmed by 7 bases and J by 6 bases, 3 bases remained unmatched. Germline CDR1 SEHNR, CDR2 FQNEAQ (reference sequence).

This CDR3 is CATSRDRGTGGQGYTF. The CDR3, as DNA: TGTGCCACCAGCAGAGATCGTGGGACAGGGGGCCAAGGCTACACCTTC. The chain links TRBV15 to TRBJ1-2; TRBD1 matches 12 bases. This CDR3 is built from 16 residues. Germline trimming cut 0 bases from V and 8 bases from J; bases unmatched to any gene: 7. Germline CDR1 LNHNV, CDR2 YYDKDF (reference sequence).

This chain connects TRBV30 to TRBJ2-1; D not certain. The V and J ends lost 2 bases and 8 bases respectively, with 4 bases between them. CDR3 size: 10 residues. Germline values: CDR1 GTSNPN, CDR2 SVGIG (reference sequence). CDR3 bases: TGTGCCTGGAGTACGGATGAGCAGTTCTTC. This encodes CAWSTDEQFF.

The V and J genes are TRBV28 and TRBJ1-5, with TRBD1 as a possible D gene (6 bases). V was clipped by 6 bases and J by 16 bases, with 19 bases between them. The CDR3 sequence is 12 residues long. Germline values: CDR1 MDHEN, CDR2 SYDVKM. The CDR3 region has the DNA TGTGCCAGCAGCCCCCTAAACAGGGTTATCCATTTT. Protein sequence: CASSPLNRVIHF.

V and J are TRBV7-6 and TRBJ2-7, with 7 bases that match TRBD2. Germline trimming cut 5 bases from V and 3 bases from J; bases unmatched to any gene: 4. There are 13 residues in the CDR3. CDR1 is SGHVS, CDR2 FNYEAQ, per germline. CDR3 nucleotides: TGTGCCAGCAGCCAACGGGACTACTACGAGCAGTACTTC. It specifies CASSQRDYYEQYF.

This sequence joins TRBV2 and TRBJ1-1; D unresolved. The CDR3 spans 14 residues. Trimming cost V 1 base and J 2 bases, with 8 bases left between them. Germline values: CDR1 SNHLY, CDR2 FYNNEI. The CDR3 is CASSEGQANTEAFF. The CDR3 DNA reads as TGTGCCAGCAGTGAAGGGCAGGCCAACACTGAAGCTTTCTTT. Complete variable domain (other parts from reference TRBV2 and TRBJ1-1): EPEVTQTPSHQVTQMGQEVILRCVPISNHLYFYWYRQILGQKVEFLVSFYNNEISEKSEIFDDQFSVERPDGSNFTLKIRSTKLEDSAMYFCASSEGQANTEAFFGQGTRLTVV.

Here the CDR3 reads CSVEGEDAGSGYTF. Written as DNA, the CDR3 is TGCAGCGTTGAAGGCGAGGACGCGGGTAGTGGCTACACCTTC. The chain couples TRBV29-1 to TRBJ1-2, with D uncertain. The germline V and J ends were trimmed by 1 base and 7 bases, with 16 bases remaining between them. CDR1 SQVTM and CDR2 ANQGSEA come from the germline V gene. The CDR3 totals 14 residues.

Only one count was recorded for this clone. The chain employs TRBV2 and TRBJ2-3; TRBD1 matches at 9 bases. This CDR3 region has 14 residues. CDR1 is SNHLY, CDR2 FYNNEI, per germline. V dropped 7 bases and J dropped 4; count of bases not matched to a gene: 6. CDR3 loop: CASTKDRGADTQYF. CDR3 coding DNA: TGTGCCAGCACCAAGGACAGGGGTGCAGATACGCAGTATTTT.

The table lists this clone with a count of one. The genes are TRBV7-9 and TRBJ2-7, with D possibly matching TRBD2 (5 bases). Germline CDR1 reads SEHNR; CDR2 reads FQNEAQ (reference sequence). The CDR3 totals 13 residues. Trimming removed 0 bases at V and 6 bases at J, with 9 bases between. CDR3 sequence reads: CASSLAGAVEQYF. Written as DNA, the CDR3 is TGTGCCAGCAGCTTAGCCGGAGCGGTCGAGCAGTACTTC.

CDR3 amino acids: CASSRVNQNIQYF. The CDR3 nucleotides read TGTGCCAGCAGCCGTGTCAACCAAAACATTCAGTACTTC. The chain combines TRBV3-1 (or the pseudogene TRBV3-2) with TRBJ2-4; no reliable D call. The ends were cut back, 4 bases at V and 5 bases at J, with 9 bases in the middle. The CDR3 length is 13 residues. The V gene's germline CDR1 is LGHDT and CDR2 YNNKEL (reference sequence).

The J gene is TRBJ1-2, the V gene TRBV20-1; D not resolved. The germline V gene has CDR1 DFQATT and CDR2 SNEGSKA (reference sequence). V was trimmed by 3 bases and J by 8 bases, leaving 13 bases between them. The CDR3 contains 12 residues. The CDR3 region has the DNA TGCAGTGCTAGTCCGGCGGCGCGGGGCTACACCTTC. As protein: CSASPAARGYTF.